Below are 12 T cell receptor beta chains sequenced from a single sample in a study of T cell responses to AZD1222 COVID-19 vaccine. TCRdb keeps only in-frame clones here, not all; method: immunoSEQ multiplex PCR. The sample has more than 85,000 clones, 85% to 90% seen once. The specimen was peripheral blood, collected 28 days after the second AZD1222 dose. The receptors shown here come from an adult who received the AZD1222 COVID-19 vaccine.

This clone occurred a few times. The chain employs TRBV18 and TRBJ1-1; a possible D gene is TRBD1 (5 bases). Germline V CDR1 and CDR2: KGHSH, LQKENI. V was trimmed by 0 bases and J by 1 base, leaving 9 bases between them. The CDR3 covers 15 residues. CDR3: CASSPPRTPNTEAFF. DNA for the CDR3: TGTGCCAGCTCACCACCTCGGACACCGAACACTGAAGCTTTCTTT.

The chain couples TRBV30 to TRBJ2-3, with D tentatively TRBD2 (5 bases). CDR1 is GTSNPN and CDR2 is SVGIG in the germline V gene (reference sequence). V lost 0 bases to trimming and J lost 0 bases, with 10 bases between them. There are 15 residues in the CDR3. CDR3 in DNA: TGTGCCTGGAGTGTACGGCTAGCCAGCACAGATACGCAGTATTTT. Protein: CAWSVRLASTDTQYF. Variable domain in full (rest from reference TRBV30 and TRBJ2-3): SQTIHQWPATLVQPVGSPLSLECTVEGTSNPNLYWYRQAAGRGLQLLFYSVGIGQISSEVPQNLSASRPQDRQFILSSKKLLLSDSGFYLCAWSVRLASTDTQYFGPGTRLTVL.

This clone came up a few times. This chain's CDR3 is CASSYTRGAYEQYF. The CDR3 coding sequence is TGTGCCAGCAGTTACACCCGGGGCGCCTACGAGCAGTACTTC. The chain combines TRBV6-5 with TRBJ2-7; either TRBD1 or TRBD2 may supply D (5 bases each). Deletions cut 2 bases from V and 2 bases from J, with 10 bases between. Germline-derived CDR1 and CDR2 are MNHEY and SVGAGI. The length of the CDR3 is 14 residues.

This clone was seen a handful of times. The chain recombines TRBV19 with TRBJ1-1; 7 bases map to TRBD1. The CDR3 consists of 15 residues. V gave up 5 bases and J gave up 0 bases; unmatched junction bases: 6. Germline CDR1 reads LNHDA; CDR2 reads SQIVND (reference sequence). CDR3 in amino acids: CASSVDRRLNTEAFF. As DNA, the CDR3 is TGTGCCAGTAGTGTGGACAGGAGATTGAACACTGAAGCTTTCTTT.

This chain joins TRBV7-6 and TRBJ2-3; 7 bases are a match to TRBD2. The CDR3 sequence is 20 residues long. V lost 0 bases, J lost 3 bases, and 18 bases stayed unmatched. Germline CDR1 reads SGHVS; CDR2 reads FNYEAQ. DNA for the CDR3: TGTGCCAGCAGCTTAGCGATCTACTTTCCGGCGGGGAGGGAAACAGATACGCAGTATTTT. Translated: CASSLAIYFPAGRETDTQYF. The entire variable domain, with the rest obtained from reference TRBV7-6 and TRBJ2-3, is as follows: GAGVSQSPRYKVTKRGQDVALRCDPISGHVSLYWYRQALGQGPEFLTYFNYEAQQDKSGLPNDRFSAERPEGSISTLTIQRTEQRDSAMYRCASSLAIYFPAGRETDTQYFGPGTRLTVL.

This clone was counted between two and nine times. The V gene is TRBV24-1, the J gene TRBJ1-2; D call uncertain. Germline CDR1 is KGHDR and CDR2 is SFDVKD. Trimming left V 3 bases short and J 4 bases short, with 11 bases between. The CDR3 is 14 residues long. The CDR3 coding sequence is TGTGCCACCAGTGATATAGACCACCCCTATGGCTACACCTTC. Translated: CATSDIDHPYGYTF.

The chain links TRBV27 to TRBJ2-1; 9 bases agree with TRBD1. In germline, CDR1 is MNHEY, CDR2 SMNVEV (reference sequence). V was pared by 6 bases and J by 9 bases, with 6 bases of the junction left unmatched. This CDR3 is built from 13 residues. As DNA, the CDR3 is TGTGCCAGCAGGCGGACAGGGGTCCGTGAGCAGTTCTTC. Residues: CASRRTGVREQFF.

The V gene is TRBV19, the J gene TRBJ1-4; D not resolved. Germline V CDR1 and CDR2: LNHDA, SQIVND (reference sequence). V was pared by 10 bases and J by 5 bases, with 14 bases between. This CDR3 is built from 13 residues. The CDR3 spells CATRHPLNEKLFF. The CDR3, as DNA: TGTGCCACCAGACACCCATTAAATGAAAAACTGTTTTTT.

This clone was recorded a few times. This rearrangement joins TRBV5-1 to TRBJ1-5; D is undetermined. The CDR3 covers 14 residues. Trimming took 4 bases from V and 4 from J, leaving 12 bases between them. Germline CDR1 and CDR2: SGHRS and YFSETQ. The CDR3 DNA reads TGCGCCAGCAGCCTTGGGATGGATAATCAGCCCCAGCATTTT. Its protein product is CASSLGMDNQPQHF.

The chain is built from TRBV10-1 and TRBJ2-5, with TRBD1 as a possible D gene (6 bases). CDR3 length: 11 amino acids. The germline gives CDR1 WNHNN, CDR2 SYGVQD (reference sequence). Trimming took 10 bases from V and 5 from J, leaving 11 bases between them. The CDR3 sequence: CATRGRETQYF. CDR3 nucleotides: TGCGCCACCAGGGGCAGGGAGACCCAGTACTTC.

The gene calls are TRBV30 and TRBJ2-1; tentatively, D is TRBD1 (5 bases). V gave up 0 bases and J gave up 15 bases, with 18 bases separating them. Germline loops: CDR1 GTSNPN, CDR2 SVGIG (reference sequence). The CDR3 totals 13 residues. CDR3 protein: CAWSVVDNRNRFF. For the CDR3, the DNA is TGTGCCTGGAGTGTAGTTGATAACAGGAATCGGTTCTTC.

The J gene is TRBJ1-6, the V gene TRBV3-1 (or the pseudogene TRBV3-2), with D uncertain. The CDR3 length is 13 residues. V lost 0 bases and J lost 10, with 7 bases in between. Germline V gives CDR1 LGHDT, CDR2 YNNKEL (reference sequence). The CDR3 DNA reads TGTGCCAGCAGCCAAGACCTGGGGTCACCCCTCCACTTT. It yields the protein CASSQDLGSPLHF.